These T cell receptor beta chains were read from a single sample in a study of blood T cell repertoires in COVID-19. Data came from immunoSEQ multiplex PCR; TCRdb stores just in-frame clones and leaves some out. The table has 150,000 to 200,000 clones, around 81% seen once; the top ten hold more than 10%. The sequenced material came from peripheral blood. Source of these receptors: a woman of 80 years or more with COVID-19, enrolled during active disease. The conserved cysteine and the conserved F or W are not part of the CDR3 here.

TRBV28,ASSTDSNTNTGELF
TRBV10-2,ASSEGWGGREGETQY
TRBV5-1,ASRPPEEYEQY
TRBV7-9,ASSPRRDRAEAF
TRBV5-1,ASSSSTGGGEQY
TRBV5-6,ASSFSLSYNSPLH
TRBV18,ASSPPSQETQY
TRBV2,ASSEVIGGALNTEAF
TRBV30,AWGSGQGVQAF
TRBV4-2,ASSQVRSGSGGVGSPKNIQY
TRBV28,ASSLGGSPLH
TRBV5-1,ASSFYPGPTNYGYT
TRBV24-1,ATRTHSGRARETQY
TRBV28,ASRAPTGGFTDTQY
TRBV19,ASSKNSGRSSYNEQF
TRBV5-1,ASSRRTHLEAF
TRBV13,ASSLIIGLEDFNTQY
TRBV10-3,AISLRGASSGNTIY
TRBV19,ASSMLGQGASGELF
TRBV3-1/TRBV3-2,ASSQVNTGRTEAF
TRBV5-4,ASSPNLGLAGGVETQY
TRBV7-9,ASSLGWGPSYEQY
TRBV4-1,ASSQGTGSYNEQF
TRBV24-1,ATKPGTGRTEAF
TRBV2,ASKRGQGDGYT
TRBV6-1,ASSGGLAGAIDTQY
TRBV2,ASSGGPPDPQY
TRBV11-1,ASSLAPDSEAF
TRBV7-9,ASSLVGSSTDTQY
TRBV3-1/TRBV3-2,ASSQFGRGDEKLF
TRBV5-1,ASSFGQGDEQF
TRBV27,ASSLSSPLLAGSTRDTQY
TRBV2,ASSRTGRPRDSPLH
TRBV28,ASSPPGIYREQY
TRBV7-9,ASSRNQGASGELF
TRBV7-8,ASSAHQGATLETQY
TRBV7-2,ASSLYSTGQSYEQY
TRBV3-1/TRBV3-2,ASSQDPRGGGYT
TRBV15,ATSRDLLRAYSYEQY
TRBV5-1,ASSLGAGQETQY
TRBV28,ASSSGSRLWDTEAF
TRBV3-1/TRBV3-2,ASSQGGGTYGYT
TRBV4-3,ASSQEVDRGYGYT
TRBV24-1,ATSEGTGHVDTQY
TRBV27,ASSEFTGGNQPQH
TRBV5-1,ASSQGQGARNTEAF
TRBV5-1,ASSLTSGRVTDTQY
TRBV5-1,ASTWGGNTEAF
TRBV9,ASSPDRGPYNEQF
TRBV11-3,ASSQDGGRGYT
TRBV12-3/TRBV12-4,ASSYFSGNTIY
TRBV11-2,ASSGGTFYNEQF
TRBV18,ASSPQSQGTPYEQY
TRBV9,ASSESRDSPNTEAF
TRBV18,ASSSTSGGDDEQF